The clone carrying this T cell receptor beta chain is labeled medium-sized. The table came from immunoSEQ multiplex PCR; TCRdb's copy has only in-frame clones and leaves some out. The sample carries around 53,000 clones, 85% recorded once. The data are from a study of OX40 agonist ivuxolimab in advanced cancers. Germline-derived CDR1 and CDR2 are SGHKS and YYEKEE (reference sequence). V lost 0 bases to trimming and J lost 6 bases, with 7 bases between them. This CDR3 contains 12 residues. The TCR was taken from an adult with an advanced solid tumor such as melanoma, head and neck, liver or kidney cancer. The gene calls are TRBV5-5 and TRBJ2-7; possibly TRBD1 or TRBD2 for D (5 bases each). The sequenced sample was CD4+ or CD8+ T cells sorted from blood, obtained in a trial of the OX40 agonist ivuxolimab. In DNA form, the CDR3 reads TGTGCCAGCAGCTTGGTGGGGGTCGAGCAGTACTTC. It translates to CASSLVGVEQYF.